A single sample gave rise to the 32 T cell receptor beta chains below, sequenced in a study of T cells in Graves' hyperthyroidism and ophthalmopathy (dated by TCRdb to between 2018 and 2020). The receptor library was made with multiplex PCR. TCRdb shows the sequencer as Illumina HiSeq 2000. The TCR beta CDR3 regions were amplified from RNA transcripts. For the first round of RT-PCR on the TCR CDR3, the HTBI primer set was used together with the Qiagen OneStep RT-PCR kit. TCRdb reprocessed the public reads (quality trimming at Q25 with fastp, clone calling with MiXCR) and kept in-frame beta chains. Rows with a matching CDR3 protein are joined into one entry that keeps the most common DNA and genes. For this sample there are roughly 170,000 distinct CDR3 sequences; approximately 15% appear just once. Approximately 28% of the sample is held by the ten biggest clonotypes. Sequencing used blood. The receptors were gathered from a woman aged 50 to 60 with Graves' hyperthyroidism.

This clonotype showed up many times. The V gene is TRBV5-1, the J gene TRBJ2-1; TRBD2 agrees at 8 bases. From germline, CDR1 is SGHRS and CDR2 YFSETQ. J was trimmed by 5 bases and V by 3 bases; bases with no gene match: 10. This CDR3 has 16 residues. CDR3 in DNA: TGCGCCAGCAGCTACCCGGGGACTAGAGGGGACAATGAGCAGTTCTTC. Its translation is CASSYPGTRGDNEQFF.

This clonotype was recorded many times. The chain has TRBV10-2 and TRBJ1-1, with D unresolved. V shed 6 bases and J shed 1 base, with 6 bases lying between them. This CDR3 comprises 12 residues. Germline CDR1 reads WSHSY; CDR2 reads SAAADI. The CDR3 DNA reads TGCGCCAGCAGGGCAGCGAACACTGAAGCTTTCTTT. Translated: CASRAANTEAFF.

In its sample, this clonotype was seen many times. The chain links TRBV12-3 or TRBV12-4 to TRBJ2-3, with 11 bases lining up with TRBD2. V gave up 6 bases and J gave up 0 bases; unmatched junction bases: 5. The CDR3 is 16 residues long. CDR3: CASSSSGGASTDTQYF. The CDR3 DNA sequence: TGTGCCAGCAGCAGTAGCGGGGGGGCTAGCACAGATACGCAGTATTTT.

The V call is TRBV4-1, the J call TRBJ1-2; D remains unclear. The CDR3 contains 13 residues. Between the trimmed V and J ends, which lost 4 bases and 0 bases, there was a span of 6 bases. Germline-derived CDR1 and CDR2 are MGHRA and YSYEKL. CDR3 protein: CASSLYSNYGYTF. The CDR3 DNA reads TGCGCCAGCAGCCTGTATTCTAACTATGGCTACACCTTC.

The sample holds a few counts of this clonotype. A read error may be the cause here, since a much bigger clone is one base away. The V call is TRBV7-2, the J call TRBJ1-5; D is undetermined. The CDR3 loop spans 15 amino acids. Germline V CDR1 and CDR2: SGHTA, FQGNSA. CDR3 sequence: CASSWEYSGNRPQHF. Written as DNA, the CDR3 is TGTGCCAGCAGCTGGGAGTACTCGGGAAATCGGCCCCAGCATTTT.

CDR3 nucleotide sequence: TGTGCCAGCAGTTGGGGGACTCCCGCGAACACCGGGGAGCTGTTTTTT. Amino acid sequence: CASSWGTPANTGELFF. V usage is TRBV12-3 or TRBV12-4 and J usage is TRBJ2-2; D perhaps matches TRBD2 (6 bases). The CDR3 has 16 residues. V dropped 4 bases and J dropped 0 bases, with 12 bases sitting between them.

This clonotype has a count of ten or more. V usage is TRBV6-2 or TRBV6-3 and J usage is TRBJ1-5; 8 bases agree with TRBD1. The CDR3 is 14 amino acids. V lost 6 bases to trimming and J lost 6 bases; unmatched junction nucleotides: 7. The V gene's germline CDR1 is MNHEY and CDR2 SVGEGT. The CDR3 DNA reads TGTGCCAGCAGCCCACAGGGGGTGGCTCAGCCCCAGCATTTT. Its translation is CASSPQGVAQPQHF.

This clonotype has a count of ten or more. CDR3 in amino acids: CASSPSGIGNTIYF. The CDR3 DNA follows: TGTGCCAGCAGCCCCTCGGGAATTGGAAACACCATATATTTT. V usage is TRBV7-2 and J usage is TRBJ1-3; D is unresolved. Germline V lookup: CDR1 SGHTA, CDR2 FQGNSA. The CDR3 has 14 residues. V was cut by 5 bases and J by 3 bases, with 11 bases left in between.

This clonotype turned up a few times. The chain combines TRBV5-5 with TRBJ2-2; D is undetermined. The CDR3 totals 15 residues. The V end was cut by 0 bases, the J end by 2 bases, with 8 bases between. The germline CDR1 and CDR2 sequences are SGHKS and YYEKEE (reference sequence). The CDR3 is CASSLVSQNTGELFF. The CDR3 nucleotides read TGTGCCAGCAGCTTGGTGTCTCAAAACACCGGGGAGCTGTTTTTT.

This clonotype was seen many times. The junction differs from germline at one of its ends, possibly a read error. The rearrangement joins TRBV2 to TRBJ2-1; possible D gene TRBD1, 6 bases. Germline V gene sequence: CDR1 SNHLY, CDR2 FYNNEI. This CDR3 has 12 amino acids. The CDR3 reads CAGRGPTDEQFF. CDR3 in DNA: TGTGCCGGCAGGGGACCCACGGATGAGCAGTTCTTC.

The chain combines TRBV18 with TRBJ1-2, with a possible D match to TRBD1 (6 bases). The CDR3 has 15 residues. V was trimmed by 3 bases and J by 5 bases, leaving 16 bases between them. Germline V gives CDR1 KGHSH, CDR2 LQKENI. CDR3 coding DNA: TGTGCCAGCTCACCGGTCCGGGACATCCTTTATGGCTACACCTTC. Residues: CASSPVRDILYGYTF.

In this sample, this clonotype turned up many times. The CDR3, as DNA: TGTGCCAGCAGCTCACCCCAAAAACCCTACGAGCAGTACTTC. Residues: CASSSPQKPYEQYF. The chain links TRBV7-6 to TRBJ2-7; no clear D. Germline V gives CDR1 SGHVS, CDR2 FNYEAQ. The CDR3 extends over 14 amino acids. Trimming left V 4 bases short and J 2 bases short, with 12 bases between. The whole variable domain, filled in from reference TRBV7-6 and TRBJ2-7, reads GAGVSQSPRYKVTKRGQDVALRCDPISGHVSLYWYRQALGQGPEFLTYFNYEAQQDKSGLPNDRFSAERPEGSISTLTIQRTEQRDSAMYRCASSSPQKPYEQYFGPGTRLTVT.

V is TRBV5-6 and J is TRBJ1-2, with D possibly matching TRBD1 (5 bases). With 1 base removed from V and 4 bases from J, the gap between germline ends came to 11 bases. Germline CDR1 and CDR2: SGHDT and YYEEEE. This CDR3 has 14 residues. CDR3 in DNA: TGTGCCAGCAGCTTGTCAGGGATGAGCTATGGCTACACCTTC. It specifies CASSLSGMSYGYTF.

Regarding this clonotype: A much larger clone differs by one base, so this may be a read error. DNA for the CDR3: TGTGCCAGCAGCCTTTTGGGTGAAGCTTTCTTT. Translating it yields CASSLLGEAFF. V usage is TRBV3-1 and J usage is TRBJ1-1; no reliable D call. Trimming pared 4 bases from V and 7 bases from J, leaving 7 bases between. This CDR3 comprises 11 residues. Germline V gene data show CDR1 as LGHDT and CDR2 as YNNKEL (reference sequence).

This clonotype has at least ten counts. V and J are TRBV12-3 or TRBV12-4 and TRBJ1-2; a possible D gene is TRBD1 (5 bases). Trimming pared 6 bases from V and 8 bases from J, leaving 16 bases between. The CDR3 is 13 amino acids. The CDR3, as DNA: TGTGCCAGCAGACCCGGACGGGGACCAGGCTACACCTTC. Amino acid sequence: CASRPGRGPGYTF.

This clonotype was seen ten or more times. V gene TRBV2 combines with J gene TRBJ2-3; possibly TRBD2 for D (6 bases). The CDR3 spans 16 residues. The ends were cut back, 6 bases at V and 2 bases at J, with 18 bases in the middle. Germline V gene lookup returns CDR1 SNHLY and CDR2 FYNNEI. The CDR3 protein is CASSEEGRLTTDTQYF. CDR3 nucleotide sequence: TGTGCCAGCAGCGAGGAGGGTCGGTTGACCACAGATACGCAGTATTTT.

This chain joins TRBV5-6 and TRBJ2-1, with 15 bases identical to TRBD2. Germline-derived CDR1 and CDR2 are SGHDT and YYEEEE. The V and J ends lost 3 bases and 7 bases, in that order; junction bases with no gene match: 14. There are 19 residues in the CDR3. Here the CDR3 DNA reads TGTGCCAGCAGCTCCCTCTCTGGACTAGCGGGGGGGCCACGAAATGAGCAGTTCTTC. It yields the protein CASSSLSGLAGGPRNEQFF. Looking up the rest from reference TRBV5-6 and TRBJ2-1 gives the full variable domain: DAGVTQSPTHLIKTRGQQVTLRCSPKSGHDTVSWYQQALGQGPQFIFQYYEEEERQRGNFPDRFSGHQFPNYSSELNVNALLLGDSALYLCASSSLSGLAGGPRNEQFFGPGTRLTVL.

This clonotype has ten or more counts. V gene TRBV27 combines with J gene TRBJ1-5; D is unclear. The CDR3 spans 14 residues. V lost 1 base to trimming and J lost 3 bases, with 7 bases between them. Germline V gene lookup returns CDR1 MNHEY and CDR2 SMNVEV (reference sequence). In DNA form, the CDR3 reads TGTGCCAGCAGTTTATTGGCCATCAATCAGCCCCAGCATTTT. Amino acids: CASSLLAINQPQHF.

The rearrangement joins TRBV20-1 to TRBJ2-3; D is ambiguous. V lost 3 bases to trimming and J lost 4 bases, with 11 bases between them. The CDR3 sequence is 13 residues long. The germline V gene encodes CDR1 DFQATT and CDR2 SNEGSKA (reference sequence). CDR3 sequence: CSARKGNADTQYF. In DNA, the CDR3 is TGCAGTGCTAGGAAAGGGAACGCAGATACGCAGTATTTT.

This clonotype was counted at least ten times. The chain is built from TRBV5-8 and TRBJ2-5; D gene unclear. CDR3 length: 14 residues. The germline V gene has CDR1 SGHTS and CDR2 YDEGEE. The V end was cut by 4 bases, the J end by 1 base, with 11 bases between. CDR3 amino acids: CASSLRRIQETQYF. As DNA, the CDR3 is TGTGCCAGCAGCCTCCGACGGATCCAAGAGACCCAGTACTTC.

V is TRBV20-1 and J is TRBJ1-3; D perhaps matches TRBD1 (5 bases). Trimming stripped 0 bases from V and 4 bases from J, with 13 bases between. Germline V gives CDR1 DFQATT, CDR2 SNEGSKA (reference sequence). The CDR3 loop spans 15 amino acids. The CDR3 sequence: CSARDQRGWGNTIYF. For the CDR3, the DNA is TGCAGTGCTAGAGATCAGAGGGGATGGGGAAACACCATATATTTT.

In its sample, this clonotype was seen a few times. This chain connects TRBV6-2 or TRBV6-3 to TRBJ1-5; D remains ambiguous. There are 13 residues in the CDR3. Germline-derived CDR1 and CDR2 are MNHEY and SVGEGT. V was cut by 2 bases and J by 3 bases, with 5 bases left in between. The CDR3 protein is CASSYRDNQPQHF. The CDR3 coding sequence is TGTGCCAGCAGTTACAGGGACAATCAGCCCCAGCATTTT.

On this clonotype: The junction departs from the called germline gene at one end, perhaps through a read error. The chain joins TRBV5-1 to TRBJ2-1; no definite D call. Germline V lookup: CDR1 SGHRS, CDR2 YFSETQ. This CDR3 comprises 15 residues. CDR3 nucleotide sequence: TGCGCCGGCAGCTTGGAAGGACGGTACTACGATGAGCAGTTCTTC. This codes for CAGSLEGRYYDEQFF.

This clonotype was counted ten times or more. The chain uses TRBV7-3 and TRBJ2-3; D unclear. Germline assignment: CDR1 SGHTA and CDR2 FQGTGA. The CDR3 totals 13 residues. Trimming removed 3 bases from V and 5 bases from J, with 9 bases in between. CDR3 protein: CASSFNLRDTQYF. The CDR3 coding sequence is TGTGCCAGCAGCTTTAACCTGCGAGATACGCAGTATTTT.

This clonotype was seen repeatedly, ten times or more. The V and J genes are TRBV2 and TRBJ2-5; the match to TRBD2 covers 9 bases. The junction had 8 bases not matched to a gene; V was cut back by 6 bases and J by 3 bases. The germline gives CDR1 SNHLY, CDR2 FYNNEI. This CDR3 is built from 15 residues. CDR3 sequence: CASRSGGTFEETQYF. The CDR3 coding sequence is TGTGCCAGCAGGAGCGGGGGGACCTTTGAAGAGACCCAGTACTTC. The variable domain in full, completed from reference TRBV2 and TRBJ2-5, reads EPEVTQTPSHQVTQMGQEVILRCVPISNHLYFYWYRQILGQKVEFLVSFYNNEISEKSEIFDDQFSVERPDGSNFTLKIRSTKLEDSAMYFCASRSGGTFEETQYFGPGTRLLVL.

This clonotype was recorded at least ten times. J is TRBJ1-2 and V is TRBV19, with D tentatively TRBD1 (5 bases). The CDR3 runs to 17 residues. V lost 6 bases and J lost 5, with 25 bases in between. Germline CDR1 reads LNHDA; CDR2 reads SQIVND (reference sequence). CDR3 amino acids: CASSVDTSGTLTYGYTF. For the CDR3, the DNA is TGTGCCAGTAGCGTGGACACTTCCGGGACGCTGACATATGGCTACACCTTC.

At least ten counts were recorded for this clonotype. The chain is built from TRBV2 and TRBJ1-3; possible D gene TRBD1, 5 bases. Germline V lookup: CDR1 SNHLY, CDR2 FYNNEI. The CDR3 is 13 amino acids. V lost 7 bases to trimming and J lost 4 bases, with 11 bases between them. CDR3 bases: TGTGCCAGCAAGGAGGGGTTAGGAAACACCATATATTTT. Translated, it gives CASKEGLGNTIYF.

This chain joins TRBV3-2 and TRBJ1-2; the D call in the table, TRBD1, was not verified against the DNA. TRBV3-2 is a documented pseudogene. The CDR3 covers 17 residues. The CDR3 here is CASSQRTGVSSNYGYTF. The CDR3 DNA is TGTGCCAGCAGCCAACGGACAGGGGTGTCCTCTAACTATGGCTACACCTTC.

This clonotype has ten or more counts. V and J are TRBV16 and TRBJ2-1, with 7 bases lining up with TRBD2. Germline V gives CDR1 KGHSY, CDR2 FQNENV. The V gene end was trimmed by 3 bases and the J gene end by 2 bases; junction bases not matched to a gene: 10. The CDR3 loop spans 17 amino acids. The CDR3 reads CASSHWLIAGAYNEQFF. DNA of the CDR3: TGTGCCAGCAGCCACTGGCTAATCGCGGGGGCCTACAATGAGCAGTTCTTC.

This clonotype was picked up many times. The chain has TRBV7-3 and TRBJ1-2; D is uncertain. The CDR3 runs 11 residues. V was clipped by 8 bases and J by 6 bases, with 10 bases between them. Germline V CDR1 and CDR2: SGHTA, FQGTGA. CDR3 sequence: CASRGGDGYTF. CDR3 DNA: TGTGCCAGCCGGGGAGGAGATGGCTACACCTTC.

The V gene is TRBV27, the J gene TRBJ1-1, with TRBD1 identical over 10 bases. The CDR3 is 15 amino acids. V trimming: 7 bases; J trimming: 5 bases; junction bases outside the gene matches: 10. In germline, CDR1 is MNHEY, CDR2 SMNVEV (reference sequence). CDR3 sequence: CASTTTRQGATEAFF. CDR3 nucleotide sequence: TGTGCCAGCACTACTACCCGACAGGGGGCGACTGAAGCTTTCTTT.

The rearrangement links TRBV5-1 to TRBJ1-2; 7 bases agree with TRBD1. The CDR3 runs 14 residues. Germline V gene sequence: CDR1 SGHRS, CDR2 YFSETQ. The junction had 9 bases not matched to a gene; V was cut back by 2 bases and J by 8 bases. CDR3 coding DNA: TGCGCCAGCAGCTTCCTCGACAGGGCGCAGGGCTACACCTTC. This gives the protein CASSFLDRAQGYTF.